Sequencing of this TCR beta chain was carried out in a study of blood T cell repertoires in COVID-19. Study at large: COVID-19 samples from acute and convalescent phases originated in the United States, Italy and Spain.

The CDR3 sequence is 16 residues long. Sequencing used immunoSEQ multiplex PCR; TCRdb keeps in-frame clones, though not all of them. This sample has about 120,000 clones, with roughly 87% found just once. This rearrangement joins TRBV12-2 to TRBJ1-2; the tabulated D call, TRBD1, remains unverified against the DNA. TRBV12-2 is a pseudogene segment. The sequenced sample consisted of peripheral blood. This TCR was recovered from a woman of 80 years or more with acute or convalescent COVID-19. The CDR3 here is CASRLAPLGAGYGYTF. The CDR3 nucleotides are TGTGCAAGTCGCTTAGCCCCTCTAGGGGCAGGCTATGGCTACACCTTC.